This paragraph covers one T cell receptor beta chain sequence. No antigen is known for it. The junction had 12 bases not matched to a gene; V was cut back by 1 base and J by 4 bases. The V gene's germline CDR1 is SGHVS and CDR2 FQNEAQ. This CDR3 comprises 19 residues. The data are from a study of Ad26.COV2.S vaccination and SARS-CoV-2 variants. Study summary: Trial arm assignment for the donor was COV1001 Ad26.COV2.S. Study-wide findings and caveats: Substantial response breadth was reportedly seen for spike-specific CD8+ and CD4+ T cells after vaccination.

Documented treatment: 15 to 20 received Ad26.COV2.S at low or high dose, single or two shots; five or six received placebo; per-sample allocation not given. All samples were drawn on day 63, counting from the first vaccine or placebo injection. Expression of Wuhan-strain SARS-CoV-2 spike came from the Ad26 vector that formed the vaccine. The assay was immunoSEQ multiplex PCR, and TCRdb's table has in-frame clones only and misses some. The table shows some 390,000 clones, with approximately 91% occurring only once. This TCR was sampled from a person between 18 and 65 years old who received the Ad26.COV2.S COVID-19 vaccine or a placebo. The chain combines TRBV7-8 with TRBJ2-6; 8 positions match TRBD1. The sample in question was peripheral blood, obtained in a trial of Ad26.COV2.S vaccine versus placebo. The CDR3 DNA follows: TGTGCCAGCAGCTTAGTCGTGACAGGGGCCCAGGGAGGGGCCAACGTCCTGACTTTC. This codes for CASSLVVTGAQGGANVLTF.